This TCR beta chain was found in a study of response to subunit inactivated influenza vaccine. TCRdb independently ran MiXCR on the RT-PCR reads; one entry per CDR3 protein. The sample contains hundreds of thousands of distinct CDR3 sequences, around a sixth of which appear only once. Many counts were recorded for this clonotype. Its specificity is not known. Regarding the study as a whole: Each seasonal influenza vaccination, the authors suggested, recruits few new T cells.

This TCR came from a man aged 50 to 60 who received an inactivated influenza vaccine. The starting material was PBMCs from blood, obtained about 13 days after vaccination.

DNA of the CDR3: TGTGCCAGCAGCTTAGATAGCGGGGGCTACGAGCAGTACTTC. This translates into CASSLDSGGYEQYF. The chain couples TRBV7-9 to TRBJ2-7, with TRBD2 matching over 9 bases. The V and J ends lost 1 base and 3 bases, in that order; junction bases with no gene match: 1. Germline V gene data show CDR1 as SEHNR and CDR2 as FQNEAQ (reference sequence). The CDR3 covers 14 residues.